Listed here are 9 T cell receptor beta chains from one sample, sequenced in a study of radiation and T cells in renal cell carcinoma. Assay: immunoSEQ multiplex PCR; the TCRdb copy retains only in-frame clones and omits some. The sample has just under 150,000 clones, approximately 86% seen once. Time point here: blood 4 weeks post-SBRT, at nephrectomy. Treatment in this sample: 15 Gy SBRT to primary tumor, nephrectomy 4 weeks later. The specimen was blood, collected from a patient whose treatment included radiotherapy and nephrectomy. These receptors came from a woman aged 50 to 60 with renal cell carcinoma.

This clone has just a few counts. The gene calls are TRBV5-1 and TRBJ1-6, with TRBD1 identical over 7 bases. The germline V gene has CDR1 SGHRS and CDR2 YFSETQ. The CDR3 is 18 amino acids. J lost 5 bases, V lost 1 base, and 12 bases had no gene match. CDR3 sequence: CASSLKPPQGTDNSPLHF. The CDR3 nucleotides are TGCGCCAGCAGCTTGAAGCCTCCACAGGGGACCGATAATTCACCCCTCCACTTT.

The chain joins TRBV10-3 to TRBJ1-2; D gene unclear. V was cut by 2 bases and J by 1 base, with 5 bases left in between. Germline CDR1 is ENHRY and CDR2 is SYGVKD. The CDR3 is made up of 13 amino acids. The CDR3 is CAISESFNYGYTF. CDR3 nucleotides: TGTGCCATCAGTGAGAGTTTTAACTATGGCTACACCTTC.

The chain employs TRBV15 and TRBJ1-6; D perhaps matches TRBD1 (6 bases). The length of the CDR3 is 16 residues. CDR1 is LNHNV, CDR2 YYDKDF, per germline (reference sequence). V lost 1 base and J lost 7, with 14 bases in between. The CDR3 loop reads CATSRVAGVKNSPLHF. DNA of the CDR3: TGTGCCACCAGCAGAGTGGCAGGGGTGAAGAATTCACCCCTCCACTTT.

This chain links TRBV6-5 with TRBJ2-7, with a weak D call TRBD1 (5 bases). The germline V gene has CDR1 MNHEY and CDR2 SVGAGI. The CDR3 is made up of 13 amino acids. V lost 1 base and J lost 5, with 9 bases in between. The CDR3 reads CASSYLQGHEQYF. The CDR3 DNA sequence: TGTGCCAGCAGTTACTTGCAGGGCCACGAGCAGTACTTC.

The CDR3 spells CASSVTGDPNTEAFF. DNA of the CDR3: TGTGCCAGCTCGGTCACAGGGGATCCGAACACTGAAGCTTTCTTT. The rearrangement joins TRBV18 to TRBJ1-1; 7 nucleotides align to TRBD1. V trimming: 6 bases; J trimming: 1 base; junction bases outside the gene matches: 8. CDR1 and CDR2 from the germline V gene are KGHSH and LQKENI. CDR3 length: 15 amino acids.

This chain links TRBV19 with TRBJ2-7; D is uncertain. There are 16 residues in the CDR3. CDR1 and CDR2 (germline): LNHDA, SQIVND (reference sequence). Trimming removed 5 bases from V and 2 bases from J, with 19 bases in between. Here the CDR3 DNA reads TGTGCCAGTAGTTGGACCGCTGATAAGTATCCCTACGAGCAGTACTTC. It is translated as CASSWTADKYPYEQYF.

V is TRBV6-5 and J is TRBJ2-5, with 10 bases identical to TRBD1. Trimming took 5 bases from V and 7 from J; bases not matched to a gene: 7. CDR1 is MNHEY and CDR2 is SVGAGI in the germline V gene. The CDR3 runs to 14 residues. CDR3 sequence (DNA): TGTGCCAGCAGTCCGACAAGGGACAGGGGGACCCAGTACTTC. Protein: CASSPTRDRGTQYF.

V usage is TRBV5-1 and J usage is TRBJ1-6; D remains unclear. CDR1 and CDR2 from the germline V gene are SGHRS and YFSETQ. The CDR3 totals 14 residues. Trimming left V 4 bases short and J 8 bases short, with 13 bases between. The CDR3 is CASSNEQFDSPLHF. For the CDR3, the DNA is TGCGCCAGCAGCAATGAGCAGTTTGATTCACCCCTCCACTTT.

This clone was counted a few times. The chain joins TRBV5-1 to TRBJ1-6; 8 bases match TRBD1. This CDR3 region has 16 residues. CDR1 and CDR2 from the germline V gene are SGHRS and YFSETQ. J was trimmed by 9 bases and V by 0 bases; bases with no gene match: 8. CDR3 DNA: TGCGCCAGCAGCTTGGTTCAGGGGGCTGAGAGTTCACCCCTCCACTTT. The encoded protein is CASSLVQGAESSPLHF.